A selection of T cell receptor beta chains follows, all from one sample in a study of T cell responses to AZD1222 COVID-19 vaccine. The data were produced by immunoSEQ multiplex PCR, yet TCRdb's version contains in-frame clones alone and is incomplete. Here the sample spans roughly 100,000 clones, around 91% being singletons. Specimen: peripheral blood, collected on day 0 of AZD1222 vaccination. These receptors originate from an adult in good health. Each CDR3 is given with its conserved first and last residue. The order of the fields is J gene, CDR3 length, V gene, CDR3 protein.

J gene: TRBJ1-1
CDR3 length: 14
V gene: TRBV5-1
CDR3 protein: CASSHTGKNTEAFF

J gene: TRBJ1-1
CDR3 length: 15
V gene: TRBV7-8
CDR3 protein: CASSLLSGGITEAFF

J gene: TRBJ1-1
CDR3 length: 12
V gene: TRBV6-6
CDR3 protein: CASSNRGAEAFF

J gene: TRBJ2-5
CDR3 length: 16
V gene: TRBV7-9
CDR3 protein: CASSPWTGVNQETQYF

J gene: TRBJ1-5
CDR3 length: 13
V gene: TRBV30
CDR3 protein: CAWSAGGDQPQHF

J gene: TRBJ2-7
CDR3 length: 12
V gene: TRBV29-1
CDR3 protein: CSVTGTGYEQYF

J gene: TRBJ2-3
CDR3 length: 15
V gene: TRBV13
CDR3 protein: CASRNRGWGTDTQYF

J gene: TRBJ1-1
CDR3 length: 11
V gene: TRBV29-1
CDR3 protein: CSVGGDTEAFF

J gene: TRBJ1-5
CDR3 length: 14
V gene: TRBV2
CDR3 protein: CASTRGTGNQPQHF

J gene: TRBJ2-5
CDR3 length: 16
V gene: TRBV10-3
CDR3 protein: CAISESEGAIQETQYF

J gene: TRBJ1-6
CDR3 length: 14
V gene: TRBV19
CDR3 protein: CASRPGQGYSPLHF

J gene: TRBJ2-7
CDR3 length: 14
V gene: TRBV18
CDR3 protein: CASSPSGGDYEQYF

J gene: TRBJ2-7
CDR3 length: 15
V gene: TRBV4-2
CDR3 protein: CASSQIAGKLYEQYF

J gene: TRBJ1-5
CDR3 length: 14
V gene: TRBV27
CDR3 protein: CASSAGWSNQPQHF

J gene: TRBJ1-2
CDR3 length: 12
V gene: TRBV29-1
CDR3 protein: CSADLGFYGYTF

J gene: TRBJ1-5
CDR3 length: 15
V gene: TRBV5-4
CDR3 protein: CASSLGPPGNQPQHF

J gene: TRBJ1-5
CDR3 length: 13
V gene: TRBV19
CDR3 protein: CASSAGRNQPQHF

J gene: TRBJ1-5
CDR3 length: 14
V gene: TRBV28
CDR3 protein: CASRRQGNNQPQHF

J gene: TRBJ2-3
CDR3 length: 16
V gene: TRBV9
CDR3 protein: CASSAHIRDGTDTQYF

J gene: TRBJ2-2
CDR3 length: 13
V gene: TRBV6-4
CDR3 protein: CASSMDRTGELFF

J gene: TRBJ2-7
CDR3 length: 15
V gene: TRBV27
CDR3 protein: CASSPPGQGSYEQYF

J gene: TRBJ2-7
CDR3 length: 14
V gene: TRBV30
CDR3 protein: CAWSTGTVPYEQYF

J gene: TRBJ2-3
CDR3 length: 14
V gene: TRBV7-9
CDR3 protein: CASSLQGETDTQYF

J gene: TRBJ1-5
CDR3 length: 15
V gene: TRBV10-3
CDR3 protein: CAIIKGQGYGQPQHF

J gene: TRBJ2-1
CDR3 length: 15
V gene: TRBV7-3
CDR3 protein: CASSLLVGSYNEQFF

J gene: TRBJ1-2
CDR3 length: 12
V gene: TRBV30
CDR3 protein: CAWSIGVRGYTF

J gene: TRBJ2-7
CDR3 length: 16
V gene: TRBV19
CDR3 protein: CASSIDGGASHYEQYF

J gene: TRBJ1-2
CDR3 length: 15
V gene: TRBV27
CDR3 protein: CASSLFLGQGYGYTF

J gene: TRBJ2-1
CDR3 length: 15
V gene: TRBV29-1
CDR3 protein: CSVEDLTGGYNEQFF

J gene: TRBJ2-7
CDR3 length: 13
V gene: TRBV5-8
CDR3 protein: CASSYGPGYEQYF

J gene: TRBJ1-5
CDR3 length: 15
V gene: TRBV5-8
CDR3 protein: CASSWGQGSNQPQHF

J gene: TRBJ1-2
CDR3 length: 14
V gene: TRBV6-1
CDR3 protein: CASSERVQGSGYTF

J gene: TRBJ1-2
CDR3 length: 16
V gene: TRBV14
CDR3 protein: CASSQGPLGRTGGYTF

J gene: TRBJ1-4
CDR3 length: 15
V gene: TRBV2
CDR3 protein: CASRGVRDPNEKLFF

J gene: TRBJ1-6
CDR3 length: 15
V gene: TRBV7-2
CDR3 protein: CASSLLDGVGSPLHF

J gene: TRBJ1-5
CDR3 length: 15
V gene: TRBV6-5
CDR3 protein: CASRLAGFSNQPQHF

J gene: TRBJ2-1
CDR3 length: 16
V gene: TRBV3-1/TRBV3-2
CDR3 protein: CASSQEERGASNEQFF

J gene: TRBJ1-1
CDR3 length: 16
V gene: TRBV6-5
CDR3 protein: CASSYNSVHLNTEAFF

J gene: TRBJ2-7
CDR3 length: 14
V gene: TRBV2
CDR3 protein: CASSENQGGDEQYF

J gene: TRBJ1-3
CDR3 length: 14
V gene: TRBV2
CDR3 protein: CARTGTISGNTIYF

J gene: TRBJ1-1
CDR3 length: 14
V gene: TRBV14
CDR3 protein: CASRGRRGNTEAFF

J gene: TRBJ2-1
CDR3 length: 11
V gene: TRBV30
CDR3 protein: CAWTSPNEQFF

J gene: TRBJ1-1
CDR3 length: 15
V gene: TRBV7-9
CDR3 protein: CASSSRTGSNTEAFF

J gene: TRBJ2-7
CDR3 length: 13
V gene: TRBV2
CDR3 protein: CASRAGGFYEQYF

J gene: TRBJ1-2
CDR3 length: 15
V gene: TRBV3-1/TRBV3-2
CDR3 protein: CASSQITGTWDGYTF

J gene: TRBJ1-3
CDR3 length: 16
V gene: TRBV2
CDR3 protein: CASTTYGTLRGNTIYF

J gene: TRBJ2-7
CDR3 length: 14
V gene: TRBV3-1/TRBV3-2
CDR3 protein: CASSHSQGEYEQYF

J gene: TRBJ2-5
CDR3 length: 14
V gene: TRBV6-6
CDR3 protein: CASSYSGSKETQYF

J gene: TRBJ2-2
CDR3 length: 18
V gene: TRBV14
CDR3 protein: CASSQAWDRGRGTGELFF

J gene: TRBJ1-1
CDR3 length: 17
V gene: TRBV5-1
CDR3 protein: CASSTGTGGSVGTEAFF

J gene: TRBJ1-2
CDR3 length: 15
V gene: TRBV5-6
CDR3 protein: CASSLDPQGARGYTF

J gene: TRBJ2-5
CDR3 length: 16
V gene: TRBV7-3
CDR3 protein: CASSWTSGGVLETQYF

J gene: TRBJ2-6
CDR3 length: 15
V gene: TRBV5-4
CDR3 protein: CASSREDRFNDVLTF

J gene: TRBJ1-5
CDR3 length: 14
V gene: TRBV7-8
CDR3 protein: CASSFGASNQPQHF

J gene: TRBJ2-5
CDR3 length: 15
V gene: TRBV20-1
CDR3 protein: CSASSTDLLKETQYF

J gene: TRBJ1-5
CDR3 length: 14
V gene: TRBV5-8
CDR3 protein: CASNQNGPNQPQHF